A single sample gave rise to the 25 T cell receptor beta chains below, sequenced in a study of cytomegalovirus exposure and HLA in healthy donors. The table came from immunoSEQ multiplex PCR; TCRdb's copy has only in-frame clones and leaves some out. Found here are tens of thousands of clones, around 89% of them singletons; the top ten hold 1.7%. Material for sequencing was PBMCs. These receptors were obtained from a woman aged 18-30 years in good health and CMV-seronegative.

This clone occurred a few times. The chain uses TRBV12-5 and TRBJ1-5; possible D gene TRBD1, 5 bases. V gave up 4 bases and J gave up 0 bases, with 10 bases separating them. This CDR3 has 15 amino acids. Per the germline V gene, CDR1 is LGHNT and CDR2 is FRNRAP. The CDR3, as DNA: TGTGCTAGTGGTTCCGGGGGAAATAGCAATCAGCCCCAGCATTTT. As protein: CASGSGGNSNQPQHF.

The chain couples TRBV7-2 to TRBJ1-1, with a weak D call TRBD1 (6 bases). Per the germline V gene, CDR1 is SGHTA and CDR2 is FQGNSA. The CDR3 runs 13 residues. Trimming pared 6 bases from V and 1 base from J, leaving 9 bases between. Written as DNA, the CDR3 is TGTGCCAGCAGTGGACAGCCGAACACTGAAGCTTTCTTT. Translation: CASSGQPNTEAFF.

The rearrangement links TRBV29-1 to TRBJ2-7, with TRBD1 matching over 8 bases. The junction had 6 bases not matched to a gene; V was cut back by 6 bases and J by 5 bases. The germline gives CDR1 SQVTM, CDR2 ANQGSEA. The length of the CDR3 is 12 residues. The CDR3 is CSVATGVNEQYF. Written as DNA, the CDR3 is TGCAGCGTAGCGACAGGGGTTAACGAGCAGTACTTC.

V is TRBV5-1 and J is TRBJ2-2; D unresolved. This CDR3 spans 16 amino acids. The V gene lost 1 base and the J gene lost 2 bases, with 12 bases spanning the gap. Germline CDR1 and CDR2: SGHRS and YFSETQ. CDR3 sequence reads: CASSLSPSRNTGELFF. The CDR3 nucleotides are TGCGCCAGCAGCTTGTCCCCCTCGCGAAACACCGGGGAGCTGTTTTTT.

In DNA, the CDR3 is TGTGCCAGCAGTTACCGACAGGGCAGCAATCAGCCCCAGCATTTT. This codes for CASSYRQGSNQPQHF. The genes are TRBV6-5 and TRBJ1-5, with TRBD1 identical over 7 bases. The germline CDR1 and CDR2 sequences are MNHEY and SVGAGI. V was pared by 2 bases and J by 1 base, with 2 bases of the junction left unmatched. The CDR3 runs 15 residues.

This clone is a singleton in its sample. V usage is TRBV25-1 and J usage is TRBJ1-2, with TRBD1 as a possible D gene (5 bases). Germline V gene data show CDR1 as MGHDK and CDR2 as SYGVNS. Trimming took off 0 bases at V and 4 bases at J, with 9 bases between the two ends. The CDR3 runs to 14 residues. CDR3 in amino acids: CASSEYGGTYGYTF. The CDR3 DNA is TGTGCCAGCAGTGAATATGGGGGGACCTATGGCTACACCTTC.

The CDR3 spells CASSVDNRGLVGYTF. The CDR3 nucleotides are TGTGCCAGCAGCGTAGATAACAGGGGGTTGGTAGGCTACACCTTC. The V and J genes are TRBV9 and TRBJ1-2; TRBD1 matches 8 bases. Germline CDR1 and CDR2: SGDLS and YYNGEE. The CDR3 extends over 15 amino acids. V shed 0 bases, J shed 8 bases, and the junction held 9 bases outside the gene matches.

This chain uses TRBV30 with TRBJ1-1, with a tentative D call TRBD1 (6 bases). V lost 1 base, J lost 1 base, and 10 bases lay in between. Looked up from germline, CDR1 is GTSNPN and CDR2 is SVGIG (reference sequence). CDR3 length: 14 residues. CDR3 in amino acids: CAWSEGHQNTEAFF. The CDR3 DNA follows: TGTGCCTGGAGTGAGGGACACCAGAACACTGAAGCTTTCTTT.

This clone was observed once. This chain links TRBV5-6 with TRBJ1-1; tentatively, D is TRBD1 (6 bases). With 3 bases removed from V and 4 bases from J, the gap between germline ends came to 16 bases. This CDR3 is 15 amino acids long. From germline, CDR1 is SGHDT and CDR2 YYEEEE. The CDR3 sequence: CASSWGQEVGTEAFF. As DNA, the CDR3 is TGTGCCAGCAGCTGGGGGCAGGAAGTTGGCACTGAAGCTTTCTTT.

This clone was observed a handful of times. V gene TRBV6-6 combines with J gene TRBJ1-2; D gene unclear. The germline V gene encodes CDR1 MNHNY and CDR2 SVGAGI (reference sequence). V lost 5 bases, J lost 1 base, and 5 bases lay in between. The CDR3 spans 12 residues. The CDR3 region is CASSVRNYGYTF. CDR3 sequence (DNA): TGTGCCAGCAGTGTTCGTAACTATGGCTACACCTTC.

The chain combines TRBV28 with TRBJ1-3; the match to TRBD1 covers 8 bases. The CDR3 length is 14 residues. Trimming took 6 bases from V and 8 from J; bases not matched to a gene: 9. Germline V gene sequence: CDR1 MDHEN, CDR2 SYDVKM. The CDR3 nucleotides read TGTGCCAGCAGAATACAGGGGGTTCGAGACACCATATATTTT. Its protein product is CASRIQGVRDTIYF.

CDR3 nucleotides: TGTGCCAGCAGCGTCCAGGGAAATCAGCCCCAGCATTTT. It yields the protein CASSVQGNQPQHF. The V and J genes are TRBV6-1 and TRBJ1-5, with D possibly matching TRBD1 (5 bases). CDR1 is MNHNS, CDR2 SASEGT, per germline. CDR3 length: 13 residues. The germline V and J ends were trimmed by 6 bases and 4 bases, with 10 bases remaining between them.

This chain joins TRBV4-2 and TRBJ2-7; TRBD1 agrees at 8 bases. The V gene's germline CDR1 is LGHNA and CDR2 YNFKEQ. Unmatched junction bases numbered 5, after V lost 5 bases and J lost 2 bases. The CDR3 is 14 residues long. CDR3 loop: CASSLTGVTYEQYF. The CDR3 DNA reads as TGTGCCAGCAGCTTGACAGGGGTTACCTACGAGCAGTACTTC.

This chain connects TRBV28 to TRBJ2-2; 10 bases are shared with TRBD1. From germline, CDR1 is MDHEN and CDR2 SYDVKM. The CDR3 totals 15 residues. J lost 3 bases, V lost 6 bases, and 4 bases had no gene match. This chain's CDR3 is CASSWTGGYTGELFF. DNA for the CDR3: TGTGCCAGCAGCTGGACAGGGGGTTACACCGGGGAGCTGTTTTTT.

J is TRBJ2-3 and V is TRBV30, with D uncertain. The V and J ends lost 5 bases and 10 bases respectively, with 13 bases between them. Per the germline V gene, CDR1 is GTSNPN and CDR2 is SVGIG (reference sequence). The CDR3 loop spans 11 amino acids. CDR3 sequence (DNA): TGTGCCTGGGCCCCTGGCCTTTCGCAGTATTTT. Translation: CAWAPGLSQYF.

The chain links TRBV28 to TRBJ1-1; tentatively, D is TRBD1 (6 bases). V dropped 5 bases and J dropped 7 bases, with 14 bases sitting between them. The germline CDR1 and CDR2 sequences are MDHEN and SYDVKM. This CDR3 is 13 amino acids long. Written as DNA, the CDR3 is TGTGCCAGCAGTCTTATGGACAGCTATGAAGCTTTCTTT. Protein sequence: CASSLMDSYEAFF.

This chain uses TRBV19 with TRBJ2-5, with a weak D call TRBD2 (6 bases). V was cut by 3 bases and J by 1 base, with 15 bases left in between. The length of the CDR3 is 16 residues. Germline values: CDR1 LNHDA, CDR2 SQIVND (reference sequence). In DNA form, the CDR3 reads TGTGCCAGTAGTATGGGGCCTGTGGGGGGCCAAGAGACCCAGTACTTC. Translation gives CASSMGPVGGQETQYF.

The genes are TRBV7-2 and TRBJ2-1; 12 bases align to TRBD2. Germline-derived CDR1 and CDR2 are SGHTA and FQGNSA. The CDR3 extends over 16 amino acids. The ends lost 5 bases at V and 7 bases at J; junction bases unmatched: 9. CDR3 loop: CASSPRTSGGRNEQFF. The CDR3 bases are TGTGCCAGCAGCCCGAGAACTAGCGGGGGGAGAAATGAGCAGTTCTTC.

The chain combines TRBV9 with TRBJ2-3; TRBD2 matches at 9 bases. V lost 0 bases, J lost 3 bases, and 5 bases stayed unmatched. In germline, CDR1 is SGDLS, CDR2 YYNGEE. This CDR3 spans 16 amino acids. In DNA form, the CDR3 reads TGTGCCAGCAGCGTAGTGGGGCTAGCGGGGACAGATACGCAGTATTTT. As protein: CASSVVGLAGTDTQYF.

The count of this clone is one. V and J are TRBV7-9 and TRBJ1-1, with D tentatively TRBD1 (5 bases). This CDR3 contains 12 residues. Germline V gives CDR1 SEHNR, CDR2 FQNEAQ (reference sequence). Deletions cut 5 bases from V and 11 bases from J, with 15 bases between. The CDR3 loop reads CASSLLGGVAFF. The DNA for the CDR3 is TGTGCCAGCAGCCTCCTGGGGGGAGTCGCTTTCTTT.

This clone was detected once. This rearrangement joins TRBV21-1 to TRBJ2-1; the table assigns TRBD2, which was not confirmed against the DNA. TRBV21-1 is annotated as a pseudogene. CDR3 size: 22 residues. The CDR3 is CASSKDIVFHERESLSYNEQFF. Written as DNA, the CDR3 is TGTGCCAGCAGCAAAGATATAGTCTTCCATGAGCGGGAATCCCTTTCCTACAATGAGCAGTTCTTC.

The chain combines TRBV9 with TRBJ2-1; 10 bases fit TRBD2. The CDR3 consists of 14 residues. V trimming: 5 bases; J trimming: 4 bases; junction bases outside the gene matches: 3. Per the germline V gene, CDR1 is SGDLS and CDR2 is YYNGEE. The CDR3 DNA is TGTGCCAGCAGGGGGACTAGCGAGTACAATGAGCAGTTCTTC. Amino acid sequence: CASRGTSEYNEQFF.

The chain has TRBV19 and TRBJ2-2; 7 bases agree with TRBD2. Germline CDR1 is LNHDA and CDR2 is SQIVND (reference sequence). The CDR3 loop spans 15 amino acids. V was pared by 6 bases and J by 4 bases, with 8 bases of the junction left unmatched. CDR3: CASRLGGRGTGELFF. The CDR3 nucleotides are TGTGCCAGTAGACTGGGGGGGAGGGGCACCGGGGAGCTGTTTTTT.

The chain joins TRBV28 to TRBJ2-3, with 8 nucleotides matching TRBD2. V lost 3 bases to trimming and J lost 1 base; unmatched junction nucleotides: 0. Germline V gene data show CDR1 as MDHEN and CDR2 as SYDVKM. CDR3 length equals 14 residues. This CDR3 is CASSLTSGTDTQYF. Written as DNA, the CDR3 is TGTGCCAGCAGTTTGACTAGCGGCACAGATACGCAGTATTTT.

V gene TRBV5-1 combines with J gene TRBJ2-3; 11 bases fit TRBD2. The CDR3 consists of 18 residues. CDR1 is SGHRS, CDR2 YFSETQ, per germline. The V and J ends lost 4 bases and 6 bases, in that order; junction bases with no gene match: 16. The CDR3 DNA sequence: TGCGCCAGCAGCGCAGGGACTAGCGGAGCCCTAGCTGGGGATACGCAGTATTTT. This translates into CASSAGTSGALAGDTQYF.